The text below deals with one T cell receptor beta chain. Its antigen is still unknown. No base qualities exist here, and no much larger clone lies one base off it. CDR1 and CDR2 are read off the germline V gene as MDHEN and SYDVKM. The CDR3, cysteine through phenylalanine, is 13 amino acids long. Here the CDR3 DNA is all that survives: 39 bases in frame from base 1. V is pared back by 4 bases and J by 0 bases, with 7 bases lying between the germline termini. This sample stems from a study of human T cells and chemical hapten exposure (dated by TCRdb to the early 2020s). About the full investigation: The libraries were sequenced as a pool, and the TCR yield per sample differed mostly because of small variations in library volumes within the pool. This study followed changes in the peripheral blood TCR repertoire in vivo during primary and secondary sensitization of alopecia patients to the hapten diphenylcyclopropenone (DPC). Each blood RNA sample was used to sequence both TCR alpha and TCR beta chains.

Total RNA was isolated from unfractionated whole blood collected in Tempus Blood RNA tubes. Roughly five healthy volunteers were used as TCR sequencing controls and were bled at day 0, 2 weeks and 6 weeks. General findings and caveats noted by the study authors: After repeated subsampling, changes were observed in the strength of the expansion versus patch-test correlation and in the threshold at which the correlation became significant. DPC sensitization did not change the number of TCRs with a frequency above 1 in 1000, and there was no evidence of changes in global repertoire structure.

The protocol used for the library was 5' RACE. TCRdb lists the instrument as Illumina MiSeq. Library preparation attached unique molecular identifiers to individual cDNA molecules for quantitative, reproducible TCR counting. In the original analysis: The median number of TCRs per sample was approximately 96,000, ranging from about 23,224 to 750,000. V, J and CDR3 annotation of the TCR reads was performed with the Decombinator software suite. To make PS versus PT1 abundance plots, every sample was subsampled to the same number of TCRs (28,000). Expanded TCRs were defined as absent before sensitization and observed at least eight times at the 2-week time point. TCRdb trimmed public reads at Q25 via fastp, called clones via MiXCR and kept in-frame beta chains. Rows with one shared CDR3 protein collapse into an entry with the most common genes and DNA. These V and J calls derive from TCRdb rather than the authors' analysis. The sample table records about 80,000 distinct CDR3 sequences; approximately 8% of these occur just once. The ten most abundant clones make up about 2.2% of the sample.

The TCR comes from a male donor in good health. The rearranged segments are TRBV28 and TRBJ2-7; confidence is insufficient to name the D gene. The nucleotides are TGTGCCAGCAGTTGGAGCTCCTCCTACGAGCAGTACTTC. Translated, this is CASSWSSSYEQYF.